This paragraph covers one T cell receptor (beta chain) sequence. This entry belongs to a study of spatial heterogeneity in lung cancer. Noted time point: sample taken at primary tumor resection. Germline CDR1 is MNHEY and CDR2 is SVGEGT. Between the trimmed V and J ends, which lost 0 bases and 8 bases, there was a span of 11 bases. The CDR3 is made up of 14 amino acids. TCRdb re-called the 5' RACE reads with MiXCR, one entry per CDR3 protein. The sample carries about 44,000 distinct CDR3 sequences, around 15% recorded once. The specimen comprised PBMCs, sampled at surgery. This clonotype was sampled from a male donor with early-stage non-small cell lung cancer. This rearrangement joins TRBV6-2 or TRBV6-3 to TRBJ2-1; tentatively, D is TRBD1 (5 bases). For the CDR3, the DNA is TGTGCCAGCAGTTACTCGAGGCAGGGTCATGAGCAGTTCTTC. As protein: CASSYSRQGHEQFF.